This is a list of T cell receptor beta chains from one sample in a study of blood T cell repertoires in COVID-19. Here immunoSEQ multiplex PCR was the method, and the copy in TCRdb shows in-frame clones only, minus some. The table has 150,000 to 200,000 clones, approximately 82% seen once; the top ten hold approximately 22%. Source material: peripheral blood. Every receptor here comes from a woman of 80 years or more with acute or convalescent COVID-19. Each CDR3 is given with its conserved first and last residue. The D gene is left open where the match is weak. Size tells how often a clone was seen (once, few, many) or the class of an expanded clone, and some rows leave it out.

v_gene	abundance	d_gene	j_gene	CDR3aa	CDR3nt
TRBV12-5	NA	NA	TRBJ1-1	CASGLAKGGGTEAFF	TGTGCTAGTGGTTTGGCCAAGGGGGGAGGGACTGAAGCTTTCTTT
TRBV28	NA	NA	TRBJ1-1	CASSFYTEAFF	TGTGCCAGCAGTTTCTACACTGAAGCTTTCTTT
TRBV5-6	NA	NA	TRBJ2-6	CASTERRISSGANVLTF	TGTGCCAGCACCGAGCGGCGAATAAGCTCTGGGGCCAACGTCCTGACTTTC
TRBV2	NA	NA	TRBJ2-3	CASKASTDTQYF	TGTGCCAGCAAAGCGTCCACAGATACGCAGTATTTT
TRBV19	NA	NA	TRBJ1-5	CASSILARGRDQPQHF	TGTGCCAGTAGTATACTCGCGAGGGGGAGGGATCAGCCCCAGCATTTT
TRBV15	few	NA	TRBJ1-2	CATSRDSSTAYGYTF	TGTGCCACCAGCAGAGATTCCTCGACAGCCTATGGCTACACCTTC
TRBV10-3	NA	TRBD1	TRBJ1-2	CAISEGGQGRFGYTF	TGTGCCATCAGTGAGGGGGGACAGGGAAGGTTTGGCTACACCTTC
TRBV3-1/TRBV3-2	NA	NA	TRBJ1-2	CASSQAALGERGYTF	TGTGCCAGCAGCCAAGCGGCCCTTGGCGAGAGGGGCTACACCTTC
TRBV27	NA	TRBD2	TRBJ2-1	CASRFGLAGDNEQFF	TGTGCCAGCAGGTTTGGGCTAGCGGGAGACAATGAGCAGTTCTTC
TRBV12-3/TRBV12-4	few	TRBD2	TRBJ2-7	CASKLAGTYEQYF	TGTGCCAGCAAGCTAGCGGGAACCTACGAGCAGTACTTC
TRBV4-1	NA	TRBD1	TRBJ1-4	CASSHSTGPLEANEKLFF	TGCGCCAGCAGCCACTCGACAGGGCCGTTGGAGGCTAATGAAAAACTGTTTTTT
TRBV5-4	NA	TRBD2	TRBJ2-2	CASSRQAGSLGELFF	TGTGCCAGCAGCAGACAAGCGGGGAGCCTCGGGGAGCTGTTTTTT
TRBV5-1	NA	NA	TRBJ1-2	CASSLVSGYGYTF	TGCGCCAGCAGCTTGGTGTCGGGGTATGGCTACACCTTC
TRBV21-1	NA	NA	TRBJ2-7	CASSLTPGLPYEQYF	TGTGCCAGCAGCCTAACGCCGGGACTGCCCTACGAGCAGTACTTC
TRBV2	NA	NA	TRBJ2-3	CASSDGKLGDTQYF	TGTGCCAGCAGTGACGGAAAACTAGGAGATACGCAGTATTTT
TRBV27	NA	TRBD2	TRBJ2-3	CASSPPGLAKDTQYF	TGTGCCAGCAGCCCCCCGGGACTAGCTAAAGATACGCAGTATTTT